Listed below are T cell receptor beta chains from one sample, sequenced in a study of identifying expanded T cells in peripheral blood. Clones were read by immunoSEQ multiplex PCR, and TCRdb kept only the in-frame ones, dropping some. The sample yields 70,000 to 100,000 clones, approximately 91% seen once. The sequenced sample was blood. Receptor source: a person aged 18 to 70 in good health. The CDR3 runs from the conserved cysteine through the conserved F or W. The D gene is left open where the match is weak. A row's size may be missing; if present it is once, few, many or a size class.

abundance: -
d_gene: TRBD1
j_gene: TRBJ1-1
v_gene: TRBV5-1
CDR3aa: CASSRDRGNTEAFF
CDR3nt: TGCGCCAGCAGCCGGGACAGAGGGAACACTGAAGCTTTCTTT

abundance: -
d_gene: TRBD2
j_gene: TRBJ2-6
v_gene: TRBV5-6
CDR3aa: CASTGTSWYSGANVLTF
CDR3nt: TGTGCCAGCACCGGGACTAGCTGGTACTCTGGGGCCAACGTCCTGACTTTC

abundance: -
d_gene: -
j_gene: TRBJ2-4
v_gene: TRBV19
CDR3aa: CASSLPSGANIQYF
CDR3nt: TGTGCCAGTAGTCTGCCGTCGGGAGCAAACATTCAGTACTTC

abundance: -
d_gene: -
j_gene: TRBJ2-7
v_gene: TRBV5-1
CDR3aa: CASGPAPGANYEQYF
CDR3nt: TGCGCCAGCGGCCCCGCCCCGGGTGCTAACTACGAGCAGTACTTC

abundance: -
d_gene: -
j_gene: TRBJ2-1
v_gene: TRBV5-4
CDR3aa: CASSLGEVSYNEQFF
CDR3nt: TGTGCCAGCAGCCTCGGTGAAGTGTCGTACAATGAGCAGTTCTTC

abundance: -
d_gene: -
j_gene: TRBJ2-7
v_gene: TRBV6-5
CDR3aa: CASRRRDEQYF
CDR3nt: TGTGCCAGCAGGCGGAGGGACGAGCAGTACTTC

abundance: -
d_gene: -
j_gene: TRBJ2-1
v_gene: TRBV5-1
CDR3aa: CASSLDNEQFF
CDR3nt: TGCGCCAGCAGCTTGGACAATGAGCAGTTCTTC

abundance: -
d_gene: TRBD1
j_gene: TRBJ2-2
v_gene: TRBV5-3
CDR3aa: CARLMTGTVATGELFF
CDR3nt: TGTGCCAGACTCATGACCGGGACAGTAGCCACCGGGGAGCTGTTTTTT

abundance: few
d_gene: -
j_gene: TRBJ2-3
v_gene: TRBV2
CDR3aa: CASSDGTDTQYF
CDR3nt: TGTGCCAGCAGTGATGGCACAGATACGCAGTATTTT

abundance: -
d_gene: -
j_gene: TRBJ2-5
v_gene: TRBV10-2
CDR3aa: CASSAAEGPSGTQYF
CDR3nt: TGCGCCAGCAGTGCGGCGGAAGGACCATCGGGGACCCAGTACTTC

abundance: -
d_gene: -
j_gene: TRBJ2-3
v_gene: TRBV6-1
CDR3aa: CASSQTTDTQYF
CDR3nt: TGTGCCAGCAGTCAAACCACAGATACGCAGTATTTT

abundance: -
d_gene: -
j_gene: TRBJ1-1
v_gene: TRBV6-1
CDR3aa: CASSRNTEAFF
CDR3nt: TGTGCCAGCAGTCGGAACACTGAAGCTTTCTTT

abundance: once
d_gene: -
j_gene: TRBJ2-7
v_gene: TRBV11-2
CDR3aa: CASSPRPGTGYEQYF
CDR3nt: TGTGCCAGCAGCCCAAGGCCAGGTACGGGCTACGAGCAGTACTTC

abundance: -
d_gene: -
j_gene: TRBJ1-1
v_gene: TRBV5-4
CDR3aa: CASSENEARAEAFF
CDR3nt: TGTGCCAGCAGCGAGAACGAGGCCAGGGCTGAAGCTTTCTTT

abundance: -
d_gene: -
j_gene: TRBJ1-2
v_gene: TRBV28
CDR3aa: CASGTSGIANYGYTF
CDR3nt: TGTGCCAGCGGAACCTCGGGGATTGCTAACTATGGCTACACCTTC

abundance: -
d_gene: -
j_gene: TRBJ2-7
v_gene: TRBV5-4
CDR3aa: CASSFGLASEQYF
CDR3nt: TGTGCCAGCAGCTTCGGCCTAGCGTCCGAGCAGTACTTC

abundance: -
d_gene: -
j_gene: TRBJ1-1
v_gene: TRBV10-3
CDR3aa: CAISEFGGTEAFF
CDR3nt: TGTGCCATCAGTGAGTTTGGGGGCACTGAAGCTTTCTTT

abundance: -
d_gene: TRBD2
j_gene: TRBJ2-5
v_gene: TRBV6-5
CDR3aa: CASSTTGTSAETQYF
CDR3nt: TGTGCCAGCAGTACGACCGGGACTAGCGCGGAGACCCAGTACTTC

abundance: -
d_gene: TRBD2
j_gene: TRBJ2-1
v_gene: TRBV19
CDR3aa: CATKWGGSYNEQFF
CDR3nt: TGTGCCACCAAATGGGGGGGCTCCTACAATGAGCAGTTCTTC

abundance: -
d_gene: TRBD1
j_gene: TRBJ1-1
v_gene: TRBV27
CDR3aa: CASSLLGTGVTEAFF
CDR3nt: TGTGCCAGCAGTTTACTCGGGACAGGGGTTACTGAAGCTTTCTTT

abundance: once
d_gene: -
j_gene: TRBJ2-7
v_gene: TRBV7-2
CDR3aa: CASSPRQGGYEQYF
CDR3nt: TGTGCCAGCAGCCCAAGACAGGGAGGCTACGAGCAGTACTTC

abundance: -
d_gene: TRBD1
j_gene: TRBJ2-4
v_gene: TRBV5-4
CDR3aa: CASSLGQGNIQYF
CDR3nt: TGTGCCAGCAGCCTCGGACAGGGAAACATTCAGTACTTC

abundance: -
d_gene: TRBD2
j_gene: TRBJ2-1
v_gene: TRBV6-4
CDR3aa: CASSGAGGDSDEQFF
CDR3nt: TGTGCCAGCAGTGGAGCGGGGGGTGATTCAGATGAGCAGTTCTTC

abundance: -
d_gene: -
j_gene: TRBJ1-1
v_gene: TRBV9
CDR3aa: CASSVGMNTEAFF
CDR3nt: TGTGCCAGCAGCGTAGGGATGAACACTGAAGCTTTCTTT

abundance: -
d_gene: TRBD1
j_gene: TRBJ2-1
v_gene: TRBV5-1
CDR3aa: CASSLGQGASYNEQFF
CDR3nt: TGCGCCAGCAGCTTGGGGCAGGGGGCCTCCTACAATGAGCAGTTCTTC

abundance: -
d_gene: -
j_gene: TRBJ1-4
v_gene: TRBV18
CDR3aa: CASSRGPGEWEKLFF
CDR3nt: TGTGCCAGCTCGAGGGGACCCGGGGAGTGGGAAAAACTGTTTTTT

abundance: -
d_gene: -
j_gene: TRBJ2-3
v_gene: TRBV9
CDR3aa: CASSVGGHFTDTQYF
CDR3nt: TGTGCCAGCAGCGTAGGTGGTCACTTCACAGATACGCAGTATTTT

abundance: -
d_gene: -
j_gene: TRBJ2-7
v_gene: TRBV4-3
CDR3aa: CASSLRLEQYEQYF
CDR3nt: TGCGCCAGCAGCCTCAGACTAGAACAATACGAGCAGTACTTC

abundance: -
d_gene: -
j_gene: TRBJ2-5
v_gene: TRBV10-3
CDR3aa: CAISEDNLQETQYF
CDR3nt: TGTGCCATCAGTGAAGACAACCTCCAAGAGACCCAGTACTTC

abundance: -
d_gene: -
j_gene: TRBJ1-2
v_gene: TRBV20-1
CDR3aa: CSAPRDYGYTF
CDR3nt: TGCAGTGCTCCCCGCGACTATGGCTACACCTTC